This paragraph covers one TCR beta chain sequence. Antigen specificity is unknown. This sample stems from a study of OX40 agonist ivuxolimab in advanced cancers. As for the study in general: Every 2 weeks, ivuxolimab was infused into the patients intravenously at between 0.01 and 10 mg/kg. Participants, roughly 80% male, averaged approximately 60 years of age, ranging from about 20 to 79. Study-wide results and limits: Partial responders at 0.1-3.0 mg/kg showed near-lowest clonal expansion. Doses of 0.1 to 3.0 mg/kg were accompanied by clonal expansion of CD4+ and CD8+ blood T cells by week 6.

The CDR3 totals 15 residues. Germline V lookup: CDR1 SGHVS, CDR2 FNYEAQ. V lost 1 base to trimming and J lost 2 bases; unmatched junction nucleotides: 2. Sequencing used immunoSEQ multiplex PCR; TCRdb keeps in-frame clones, though not all of them. Of about 50,000 clones in the sample, approximately 92% were seen once. This material consisted of CD4+ or CD8+ T cells sorted from blood, taken in a trial of the OX40 agonist ivuxolimab. The TCR sequence derives from an adult with an advanced solid tumor such as melanoma, head and neck, liver or kidney cancer. The gene calls are TRBV7-6 and TRBJ2-7; 10 nucleotides line up with TRBD2. DNA of the CDR3: TGTGCCAGCAGCTTAGGGACTAGCGGACCCTACGAGCAGTACTTC. Translation: CASSLGTSGPYEQYF.